Each of the 27 T cell receptor beta chains below was sequenced from the same sample in a study of shared clonotypes between healthy human individuals (dated by TCRdb to the early 2020s). The receptor library was made with the immunoSEQ multiplex PCR assay. TCRdb mirrors the immuneACCESS table, restricted to in-frame sequences. Some clones are absent from its copies; in checked studies, under half trace to an unresolved V gene, and the reason for the others is unknown. The sample has about 1.5 million clones on record, roughly 98% of them singletons. Less than 0.55% of the sample is in the top ten clones. The sample taken for sequencing was naive CD4+ T cells sorted from blood. The sample's cell subset or site label, in plain terms: CD45RA+ positively selected. The receptors were sampled from a man in his thirties or forties in good health.

This chain joins TRBV14 and TRBJ2-7, with a tentative D call TRBD2 (5 bases). CDR1 is SGHDN, CDR2 FVKESK, per germline. The CDR3 covers 17 residues. V shed 4 bases and J shed 4 bases, with 23 bases lying between them. The CDR3 DNA follows: TGTGCCAGCAGCCGCACCCTAGCTGATTCCTGGGAGTACGAGCAGTACTTC. Protein: CASSRTLADSWEYEQYF.

V is TRBV19 and J is TRBJ2-4; D gene unclear. This CDR3 spans 15 amino acids. The ends were cut back, 9 bases at V and 0 bases at J, with 15 bases in the middle. Germline V gene lookup returns CDR1 LNHDA and CDR2 SQIVND (reference sequence). The CDR3 nucleotides read TGTGCCAGCTCGGAGCCGGCCTTAGCCAAAAACATTCAGTACTTC. This translates into CASSEPALAKNIQYF.

This clone appeared once. The chain uses TRBV9 and TRBJ2-3; possibly TRBD1 for D (5 bases). Germline-derived CDR1 and CDR2 are SGDLS and YYNGEE. V lost 4 bases and J 0 bases, leaving 9 bases between the germline ends. This CDR3 has 14 amino acids. Here the CDR3 DNA reads TGTGCCAGCAGCCCGACAGCTAGCACAGATACGCAGTATTTT. Its translation: CASSPTASTDTQYF.

The chain couples TRBV4-1 to TRBJ2-3; D is unclear. The length of the CDR3 is 12 residues. The V and J ends lost 0 bases and 7 bases respectively, with 5 bases between them. CDR1 and CDR2 from the germline V gene are MGHRA and YSYEKL. The DNA of the CDR3 is TGCGCCAGCAGCCAAGAGGTGAATACGCAGTATTTT. Its protein product is CASSQEVNTQYF.

The chain employs TRBV5-1 and TRBJ1-1; D ambiguous. Germline values: CDR1 SGHRS, CDR2 YFSETQ. The V and J ends lost 2 bases and 6 bases respectively, with 11 bases between them. This CDR3 comprises 13 residues. The CDR3 region is CASSLGLSAEAFF. DNA of the CDR3: TGCGCCAGCAGCTTAGGGTTATCGGCTGAAGCTTTCTTT. Full variable domain (missing parts from reference TRBV5-1 and TRBJ1-1): KAGVTQTPRYLIKTRGQQVTLSCSPISGHRSVSWYQQTPGQGLQFLFEYFSETQRNKGNFPGRFSGRQFSNSRSEMNVSTLELGDSALYLCASSLGLSAEAFFGQGTRLTVV.

This rearrangement joins TRBV2 to TRBJ1-1, with 8 nucleotides matching TRBD1. The V gene's germline CDR1 is SNHLY and CDR2 FYNNEI. There are 14 residues in the CDR3. J gave up 1 base and V 7 bases, and 5 bases lay outside the gene matches. Here the CDR3 DNA reads TGTGCCAGCACCTACGGACAGGGGAACACTGAAGCTTTCTTT. It codes for CASTYGQGNTEAFF.

The V call is TRBV7-2, the J call TRBJ2-7, with 9 positions matching TRBD2. V shed 1 base and J 0 bases; nucleotides not matched to a gene: 4. Germline CDR1 is SGHTA and CDR2 is FQGNSA. This CDR3 spans 16 amino acids. The CDR3 is CASSLGPSGISYEQYF. DNA for the CDR3: TGTGCCAGCAGCTTAGGTCCTAGCGGGATCTCCTACGAGCAGTACTTC.

This chain uses TRBV20-1 with TRBJ2-7; no firm D call. This CDR3 has 9 amino acids. The V end was cut by 6 bases, the J end by 5 bases, with 5 bases between. Germline CDR1 and CDR2: DFQATT and SNEGSKA (reference sequence). The CDR3 region is CSANHEQYF. The CDR3 nucleotides are TGCAGTGCGAACCACGAGCAGTACTTC.

The chain employs TRBV11-3 and TRBJ1-1, with 8 positions matching TRBD1. CDR3 length: 15 residues. Losses at the gene ends were 4 bases for V and 3 bases for J; bases not matched to a gene: 7. Looked up from germline, CDR1 is SGHNT and CDR2 is YENEEA. The CDR3 DNA reads TGTGCCAGCAGCTCTGGACAGGGAAGAGACACTGAAGCTTTCTTT. Translation: CASSSGQGRDTEAFF.

The gene calls are TRBV9 and TRBJ2-1; D perhaps matches TRBD1 (5 bases). The V and J ends lost 0 bases and 9 bases respectively, with 10 bases between them. The CDR3 has 13 residues. CDR1 SGDLS and CDR2 YYNGEE come from the germline V gene. In nucleotides, the CDR3 is TGTGCCAGCAGCGTAGCCTGGCAGGGTGAGCAGTTCTTC. Protein sequence: CASSVAWQGEQFF.

In this sample, this clone turned up once. The chain carries TRBV28 and TRBJ2-1; perhaps D is TRBD1 or TRBD2 (5 bases each). V shed 6 bases and J shed 7 bases, with 25 bases lying between them. Germline values: CDR1 MDHEN, CDR2 SYDVKM. The CDR3 loop spans 17 amino acids. CDR3 protein: CASRPGTTGIAPNEQFF. The CDR3 DNA is TGTGCCAGCAGGCCCGGGACGACCGGAATAGCCCCTAATGAGCAGTTCTTC.

The gene calls are TRBV7-9 and TRBJ2-4; 7 bases line up with TRBD1. Germline CDR1 and CDR2: SEHNR and FQNEAQ (reference sequence). The trim removed 3 bases at V and 7 bases at J, leaving 6 bases unmatched. The CDR3 is 14 residues long. Here the CDR3 reads CASSFTGDENIQYF. In nucleotides, the CDR3 is TGTGCCAGCAGCTTTACAGGGGACGAGAACATTCAGTACTTC. The full variable domain, its missing parts supplied by reference TRBV7-9 and TRBJ2-4, is DTGVSQNPRHKITKRGQNVTFRCDPISEHNRLYWYRQTLGQGPEFLTYFQNEAQLEKSRLLSDRFSAERPKGSFSTLEIQRTEQGDSAMYLCASSFTGDENIQYFGAGTRLSVL.

The chain is built from TRBV30 and TRBJ1-5; D is ambiguous. This CDR3 comprises 13 residues. CDR1 and CDR2 (germline): GTSNPN, SVGIG (reference sequence). Trimming shortened V by 1 base and J by 3 bases, and 7 bases separated the two germline ends. The CDR3 DNA is TGTGCCTGGAGTGATGGCCCCAATCAGCCCCAGCATTTT. As protein: CAWSDGPNQPQHF.

The rearrangement joins TRBV28 to TRBJ2-5, with 9 bases that match TRBD1. The junction had 11 bases not matched to a gene; V was cut back by 5 bases and J by 4 bases. This CDR3 is 16 amino acids long. Germline CDR1 reads MDHEN; CDR2 reads SYDVKM. CDR3 sequence reads: CASSHQQGARGETQYF. The CDR3 region has the DNA TGTGCCAGCAGTCACCAACAGGGGGCGCGGGGAGAGACCCAGTACTTC.

The rearrangement joins TRBV29-1 to TRBJ2-1, with TRBD2 as a possible D gene (7 bases). This CDR3 contains 14 residues. CDR1 is SQVTM and CDR2 is ANQGSEA in the germline V gene. V lost 7 bases and J lost 11, with 24 bases in between. The CDR3 spells CSGKGLLGTLKQFF. The CDR3 region has the DNA TGCAGCGGTAAGGGACTACTCGGGACATTAAAGCAGTTCTTC.

V and J are TRBV5-5 and TRBJ1-4; D is unresolved. Germline CDR1 reads SGHKS; CDR2 reads YYEKEE (reference sequence). Trimming cost V 0 bases and J 1 base, with 7 bases left between them. The CDR3 spans 15 residues. The CDR3 region has the DNA TGTGCCAGCAGCTTGGGGAGCGAAACTAATGAAAAACTGTTTTTT. The encoded protein is CASSLGSETNEKLFF.

The genes are TRBV4-3 and TRBJ1-5, with D maybe TRBD1 (5 bases). In germline, CDR1 is LGHNA, CDR2 YSLEER. The CDR3 sequence is 13 residues long. V was trimmed by 8 bases and J by 5 bases, leaving 13 bases between them. The CDR3 is CASAAGVHQPQHF. The CDR3 nucleotides are TGCGCCAGCGCCGCGGGGGTTCATCAGCCCCAGCATTTT.

V usage is TRBV5-1 and J usage is TRBJ2-2; possible D gene TRBD1, 6 bases. The V gene lost 4 bases and the J gene lost 0 bases, with 10 bases spanning the gap. CDR3 length: 15 amino acids. The germline gives CDR1 SGHRS, CDR2 YFSETQ. The CDR3 protein is CASSPDSSNTGELFF. DNA of the CDR3: TGCGCCAGCAGCCCGGACAGCTCGAACACCGGGGAGCTGTTTTTT.

V is TRBV5-6 and J is TRBJ2-3; 11 positions agree with TRBD1. The CDR3 runs 16 residues. The germline V gene has CDR1 SGHDT and CDR2 YYEEEE. Trimming took 4 bases from V and 1 from J; bases not matched to a gene: 5. The CDR3 here is CASSAPGQGGTDTQYF. In nucleotides, the CDR3 is TGTGCCAGCAGCGCCCCGGGACAGGGGGGCACAGATACGCAGTATTTT.

The chain recombines TRBV6-4 with TRBJ1-5; 7 bases are shared with TRBD1. V gave up 11 bases and J gave up 4 bases; unmatched junction bases: 11. This CDR3 is 14 amino acids long. Germline CDR1 MRHNA, CDR2 SNTAGT. The CDR3 DNA sequence: TGTGCCGGGGACAGCGAATTTTTTAATCAGCCCCAGCATTTT. Protein: CAGDSEFFNQPQHF.

The chain combines TRBV5-4 with TRBJ2-3, with D perhaps TRBD2 (6 bases). Deletions cut 0 bases from V and 2 bases from J, with 13 bases between. The CDR3 extends over 16 amino acids. Germline V gene lookup returns CDR1 SGHNT and CDR2 YYREEE (reference sequence). CDR3 coding DNA: TGTGCCAGCAGCTTGGTAGGGGCGGGAAACACAGATACGCAGTATTTT. Translated, it gives CASSLVGAGNTDTQYF.

J is TRBJ2-5 and V is TRBV9; 7 bases are a match to TRBD2. Germline CDR1 reads SGDLS; CDR2 reads YYNGEE. The length of the CDR3 is 18 residues. With V trimmed by 0 bases and J by 2 bases, 13 bases remained unmatched. The CDR3 loop is CASSVAAGVPLGQETQYF. The CDR3 region has the DNA TGTGCCAGCAGCGTAGCGGCGGGAGTCCCCCTGGGGCAAGAGACCCAGTACTTC. The variable domain in full, with the rest retrieved from reference TRBV9 and TRBJ2-5, is DSGVTQTPKHLITATGQRVTLRCSPRSGDLSVYWYQQSLDQGLQFLIQYYNGEERAKGNILERFSAQQFPDLHSELNLSSLELGDSALYFCASSVAAGVPLGQETQYFGPGTRLLVL.

The chain recombines TRBV19 with TRBJ1-5; 7 bases are a match to TRBD1. The CDR3 loop spans 14 amino acids. Germline CDR1 and CDR2: LNHDA and SQIVND (reference sequence). Losses at the gene ends were 5 bases for V and 3 bases for J; bases not matched to a gene: 4. The CDR3 here is CASSLGQTNQPQHF. The CDR3 coding sequence is TGTGCCAGTAGTCTGGGACAGACCAATCAGCCCCAGCATTTT.

This chain uses TRBV2 with TRBJ1-5; D might be TRBD1 (6 bases). The CDR3 covers 15 residues. Germline CDR1 SNHLY, CDR2 FYNNEI. Trimming pared 8 bases from V and 1 base from J, leaving 15 bases between. CDR3 residues: CASGIGQNSNQPQHF. The CDR3 bases are TGTGCCAGCGGTATAGGACAGAACAGCAATCAGCCCCAGCATTTT.

The genes are TRBV18 and TRBJ1-5; 9 positions agree with TRBD1. The germline CDR1 and CDR2 sequences are KGHSH and LQKENI. The trim removed 2 bases at V and 4 bases at J, leaving 3 bases unmatched. The CDR3 is 15 amino acids. The CDR3 region has the DNA TGTGCCAGCTCACCAGTGGACAGGGGAAATCAGCCCCAGCATTTT. Translating gives CASSPVDRGNQPQHF.

The chain links TRBV19 to TRBJ1-2, with D unresolved. There are 13 residues in the CDR3. V was cut by 4 bases and J by 1 base, with 7 bases left in between. Germline lookup yields CDR1 LNHDA and CDR2 SQIVND (reference sequence). The CDR3 region is CASSKEVNYGYTF. Written as DNA, the CDR3 is TGTGCCAGTAGTAAAGAGGTTAACTATGGCTACACCTTC.

The chain couples TRBV15 to TRBJ1-2, with 7 bases that match TRBD1. CDR1 is LNHNV and CDR2 is YYDKDF in the germline V gene (reference sequence). The J segment lost 4 bases and the V segment lost 8 bases, leaving 4 bases of the junction unmatched. The CDR3 is made up of 12 amino acids. CDR3 nucleotide sequence: TGTGCCACCGGAACAGGGGTCTATGGCTACACCTTC. Its protein product is CATGTGVYGYTF.